The clone carrying this T cell receptor (beta chain) was detected once. PCR primers comprised 60 Vbeta and 13 Jbeta primers. Sequencing used immunoSEQ multiplex PCR; TCRdb keeps in-frame clones, though not all of them. The data show under 200,000 clones, with around 84% seen just once and 1.9% held by the top ten. This CDR3 spans 16 amino acids. CDR1 and CDR2 (germline): ENHRY, SYGVKD. This specimen comes from a study of cytomegalovirus exposure and HLA in healthy donors. The clonotype originates from a man aged 18 to 29 in good health and CMV-seronegative. The rearrangement links TRBV10-3 to TRBJ2-5; 13 bases are a match to TRBD2. The J call may be mistaken, given a closer DNA end match to TRBJ2-7. The sequenced sample consisted of PBMCs. CDR3 coding DNA: TGTGCCATCAGTGAGTTACTAGCGGGAGGGACCTACGAGCAGTACTTC. Its translation is CAISELLAGGTYEQYF.